This TCR beta chain came from a study of T cell responses to AZD1222 COVID-19 vaccine. To note about this clone: The antigen remains undetermined.

Study findings and constraints: The sample set comprised mostly white British donors with more females, and clonal diversity was possibly underestimated.

Profiled with immunoSEQ multiplex PCR; TCRdb holds only in-frame clones, not every one. The repertoire consists of under 200,000 clones, with over 80% occurring once and the leading ten covering approximately 1.9%. The material was peripheral blood, obtained on day 0 of AZD1222 vaccination. The clonotype comes from an adult in good health.

The CDR3 is CAWGPFRTGVPSNYGYTF. In DNA form, the CDR3 reads TGTGCCTGGGGGCCTTTCCGGACAGGTGTTCCGTCAAACTATGGCTACACCTTC. The V call is TRBV30, the J call TRBJ1-2, with TRBD1 matching over 7 bases. The V segment lost 5 bases and the J segment 2 bases; nucleotides outside the gene matches: 20. The length of the CDR3 is 18 residues. Germline V lookup: CDR1 GTSNPN, CDR2 SVGIG (reference sequence).